This T cell receptor (beta chain) was obtained from a study of shared clonotypes between healthy human individuals (dated by TCRdb to the early 2020s). Describing the broader study: A couple of women and a few men aged 18 to 49 years were included in the cohort. Per donor, three plates each were used for CD4 naive and CD4 memory, two for CD8 naive, and one for CD8 memory. The study deeply sequenced blood TCR repertoires of five healthy adults to estimate repertoire size and the extent of clonotype sharing between individuals. To increase sequencing depth and limit assay-specific biases, different laboratories used diverse techniques to prepare libraries and sequence TCR repertoires. Leukapheresis yielded between about 0.8 and 9.5 billion PBMCs per donor. Study-wide conclusions, independent of this receptor: Only blood was sampled, and tissue TCR repertoires likely differ from those in blood. Compared with non-shared clonotypes, clonotypes shared by all four sorted-subset donors had higher generation probabilities. The small number of donors limited the genetic and exposure-history diversity represented. Pairwise subsampling indicated that sequencing depth was expected to affect the degree of clonotype sharing among donors. Incomplete sequencing was indicated by rarefaction of sorted-subset datasets, despite the large sequencing depth. Naive subsets generally had larger estimated clonotype richness than memory subsets did. About 4.5% of naive CD4, more than 3% of naive CD8, around 2.3% of memory CD4, and around 0.42% of memory CD8 clonotypes were shared across a handful of donors.

Healthy HIV-negative adults with no recently reported acute infections or vaccinations were included as donors. All donors were Caucasian adults living in Nashville, Tennessee, USA. CD4+ T cells were enriched by magnetic negative selection, after which naive cells were positively selected on CD45RA and the negative fraction was taken as the memory subset. After blood collection by leukapheresis, PBMCs were isolated using Ficoll-Histopaque density gradient centrifugation and then cryopreserved in the vapor phase of liquid nitrogen. Analytical flow cytometry was used to check the purity and quantity of each magnetically sorted T cell population. Genomic DNA was isolated from each sorted fraction and quantified by UV absorbance on a Nanodrop 2000c. The CDR3 covers 14 residues, taking in both the cysteine and the phenylalanine. The entry retains the CDR3 DNA only, 42 bases that are in frame from base 1. The germline V and J ends show losses of 7 bases and 4 bases respectively, and no gene match explains 10 bases of the junction. CDR1 and CDR2 were assigned from the germline V gene (reference sequence) as LNHDA and SQIVND.

On this clone: The antigen it recognizes is unknown. No much larger clone exists at a distance of one base, and base qualities are not known.

Using the deep immunoSEQ assay, multiplex PCR amplified TCR CDR3 regions from genomic DNA. Extracted genomic DNA from each cell subset was spread evenly across all wells of several immunoSEQ 96-well plates, with each plate serving as a replicate. For sorted subsets, 150 to 200 ng genomic DNA, equal to 30,000 or so T cell genomes, was loaded into each replicate PCR. The purified libraries were quantified using a Qubit 3.0 fluorometer, sized with a Bioanalyzer 2100, and then quantified again using the KAPA Library Quantification kit. Each immunoSEQ 96-well plate was sequenced on its own single-read 150-cycle Illumina NextSeq 550 flow cell. In the authors' own workflow: Because only junctional sequences without quality scores were contained in the immunoSEQ output, filtering matching that applied to full-length reads could not be performed. Sequences were annotated with PyIR, a Python wrapper for IgBLAST v1.9, using IMGT germline references to assign V/J genes and CDR3. Reads were removed for weak V/J assignments (E-value above 1e-6), missing CDR3, stop codons, out-of-frame junctions, or ambiguous translated residues. V3J clonotypes were defined as sequences sharing an identical inferred V gene, J gene, and CDR3 amino acid sequence. Percentage overlap between repertoires was calculated by dividing the number of shared unique clonotypes by the size of the smaller repertoire. Repertoire richness was assessed with RTK rarefaction, the Chao1 estimator, and Recon v2.1 estimates of unobserved clonotypes. Generation probabilities for all TCRbeta clonotypes obtained by the gDNA method from a handful of donors were computed using OLGA. Entries here come from immuneACCESS through TCRdb and include only in-frame sequences with V and J called. Some clones fail to appear in such tables; in the studies checked, an unresolved V gene covers under half of the shortfall, and the cause of the remainder is unknown. D and trimming come from the DNA, and the V and J calls and clone size come from that table. The sample yields approximately 2.3 million clones; just over 90% were counted once. 0.39% of the sample rests with the top ten.

The sequence derives from a young man in good health. Some clones in this sample may be carry-over from other donors' samples. The V gene is TRBV19 and the J gene is TRBJ2-7; 7 central nucleotides agree with TRBD1. The sequenced sample consisted of naive CD4+ T cells from PBMCs. Explained via the paper, the cell subset or site label denotes: CD45RA+ positively selected. The CDR3 is CASTLTGDRYEQYF. The DNA reads TGTGCCAGTACTTTAACAGGGGATCGGTACGAGCAGTACTTC.